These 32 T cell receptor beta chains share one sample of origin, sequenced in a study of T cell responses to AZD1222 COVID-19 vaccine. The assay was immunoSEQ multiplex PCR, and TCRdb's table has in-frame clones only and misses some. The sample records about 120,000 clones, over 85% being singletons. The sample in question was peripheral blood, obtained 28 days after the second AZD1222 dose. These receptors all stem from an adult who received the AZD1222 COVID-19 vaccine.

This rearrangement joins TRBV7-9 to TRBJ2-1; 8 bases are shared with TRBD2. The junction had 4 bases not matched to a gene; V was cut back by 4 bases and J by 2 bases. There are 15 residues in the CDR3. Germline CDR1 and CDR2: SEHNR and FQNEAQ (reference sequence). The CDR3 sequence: CASSSLSGAYNEQFF. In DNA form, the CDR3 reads TGTGCCAGCAGCTCCCTTAGCGGGGCCTACAATGAGCAGTTCTTC. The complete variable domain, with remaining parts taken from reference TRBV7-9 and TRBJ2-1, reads DTGVSQNPRHKITKRGQNVTFRCDPISEHNRLYWYRQTLGQGPEFLTYFQNEAQLEKSRLLSDRFSAERPKGSFSTLEIQRTEQGDSAMYLCASSSLSGAYNEQFFGPGTRLTVL.

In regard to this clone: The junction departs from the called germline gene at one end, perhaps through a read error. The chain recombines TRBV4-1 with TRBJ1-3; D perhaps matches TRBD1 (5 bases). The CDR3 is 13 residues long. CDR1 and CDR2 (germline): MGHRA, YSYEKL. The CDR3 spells CASSQDRGALPIF. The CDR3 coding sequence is TGCGCCAGCAGCCAAGATAGAGGGGCTCTCCCGATTTTT.

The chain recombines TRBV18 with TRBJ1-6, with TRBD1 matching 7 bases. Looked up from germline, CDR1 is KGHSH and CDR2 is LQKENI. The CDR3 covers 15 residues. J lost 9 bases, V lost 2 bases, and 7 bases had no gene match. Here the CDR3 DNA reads TGTGCCAGCTCACCAAGACAGGGTTCGGGTTCACCCCTCCACTTT. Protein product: CASSPRQGSGSPLHF.

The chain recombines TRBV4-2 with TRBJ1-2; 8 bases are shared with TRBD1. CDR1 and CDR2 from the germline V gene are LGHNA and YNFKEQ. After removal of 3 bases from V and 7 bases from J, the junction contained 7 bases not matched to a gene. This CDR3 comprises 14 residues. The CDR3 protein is CASSQQGAGSGYTF. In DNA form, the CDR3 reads TGTGCCAGCAGCCAGCAGGGGGCGGGAAGTGGCTACACCTTC.

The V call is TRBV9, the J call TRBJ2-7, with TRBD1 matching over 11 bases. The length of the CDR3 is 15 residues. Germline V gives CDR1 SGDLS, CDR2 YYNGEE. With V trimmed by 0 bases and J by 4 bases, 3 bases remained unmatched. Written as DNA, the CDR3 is TGTGCCAGCAGCGTAGAAGGGACAGGGGGGTACGAGCAGTACTTC. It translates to CASSVEGTGGYEQYF.

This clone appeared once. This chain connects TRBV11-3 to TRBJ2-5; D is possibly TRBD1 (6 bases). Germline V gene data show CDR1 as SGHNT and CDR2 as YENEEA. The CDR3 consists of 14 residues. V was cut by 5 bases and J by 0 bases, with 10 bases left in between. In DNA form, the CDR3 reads TGTGCCAGCAGCGAACAGGGCTACCAAGAGACCCAGTACTTC. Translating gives CASSEQGYQETQYF.

The CDR3 coding sequence is TGTGCCATCAGTGAGTCGGGTAGATATTATGGCTACACCTTC. This codes for CAISESGRYYGYTF. The chain joins TRBV10-3 to TRBJ1-2, with no clear D. V shed 0 bases and J shed 5 bases, with 10 bases lying between them. The CDR3 totals 14 residues. Germline V gene sequence: CDR1 ENHRY, CDR2 SYGVKD.

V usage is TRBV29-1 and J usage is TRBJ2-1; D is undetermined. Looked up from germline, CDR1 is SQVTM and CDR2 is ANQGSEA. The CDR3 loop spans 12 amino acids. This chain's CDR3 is CSGDGPGNEQFF. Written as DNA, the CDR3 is TGCAGTGGTGATGGGCCCGGCAATGAGCAGTTCTTC.

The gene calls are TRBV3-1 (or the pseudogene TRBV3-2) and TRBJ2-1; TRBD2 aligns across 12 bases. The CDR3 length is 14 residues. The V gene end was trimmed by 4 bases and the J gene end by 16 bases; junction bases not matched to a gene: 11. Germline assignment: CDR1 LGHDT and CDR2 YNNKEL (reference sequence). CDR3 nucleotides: TGTGCCAGCAGCCCCATGACTAGCGGGGGTATACCCTTCTTC. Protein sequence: CASSPMTSGGIPFF.

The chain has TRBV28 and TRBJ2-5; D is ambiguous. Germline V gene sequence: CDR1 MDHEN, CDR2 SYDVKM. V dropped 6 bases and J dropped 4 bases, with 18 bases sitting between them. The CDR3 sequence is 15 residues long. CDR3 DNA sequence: TGTGCCAGCAGCCCGTGGAATTCCATAGGAGAGACCCAGTACTTC. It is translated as CASSPWNSIGETQYF.

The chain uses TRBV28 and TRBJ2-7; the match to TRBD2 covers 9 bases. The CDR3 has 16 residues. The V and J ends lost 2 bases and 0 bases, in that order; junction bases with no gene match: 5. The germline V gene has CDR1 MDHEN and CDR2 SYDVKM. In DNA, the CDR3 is TGTGCCAGCAGTTTAAAGCGGGGGGTTACCTCCTACGAGCAGTACTTC. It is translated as CASSLKRGVTSYEQYF.

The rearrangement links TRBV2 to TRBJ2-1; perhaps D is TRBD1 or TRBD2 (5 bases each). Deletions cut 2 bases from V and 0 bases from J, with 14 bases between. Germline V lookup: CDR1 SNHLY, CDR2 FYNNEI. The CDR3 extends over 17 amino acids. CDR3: CASSERGVLASYNEQFF. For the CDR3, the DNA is TGTGCCAGCAGTGAACGAGGGGTTTTGGCCTCCTACAATGAGCAGTTCTTC. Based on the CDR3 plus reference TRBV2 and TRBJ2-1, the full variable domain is EPEVTQTPSHQVTQMGQEVILRCVPISNHLYFYWYRQILGQKVEFLVSFYNNEISEKSEIFDDQFSVERPDGSNFTLKIRSTKLEDSAMYFCASSERGVLASYNEQFFGPGTRLTVL.

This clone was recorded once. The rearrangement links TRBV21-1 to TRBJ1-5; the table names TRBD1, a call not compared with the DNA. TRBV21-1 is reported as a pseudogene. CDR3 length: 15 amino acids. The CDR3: CASSKEQNFYQPQHF. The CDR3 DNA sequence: TGTGCCAGCAGCAAAGAACAGAACTTTTATCAGCCCCAGCATTTT.

The CDR3 spells CASRSNGGRETQYF. CDR3 DNA: TGTGCCAGCAGATCCAATGGGGGCAGGGAGACCCAGTACTTC. This chain joins TRBV6-5 and TRBJ2-5; D might be TRBD1 (6 bases). Trimming took 6 bases from V and 5 from J, leaving 16 bases between them. CDR3 length equals 14 residues. Germline V gene sequence: CDR1 MNHEY, CDR2 SVGAGI.

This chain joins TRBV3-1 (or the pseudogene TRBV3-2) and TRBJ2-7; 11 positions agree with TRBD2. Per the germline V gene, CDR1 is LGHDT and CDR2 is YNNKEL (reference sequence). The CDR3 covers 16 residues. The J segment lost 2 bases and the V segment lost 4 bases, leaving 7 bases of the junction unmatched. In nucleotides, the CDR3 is TGTGCCAGCAGCCTAGACGGACTAGCGGGTACCTACGAGCAGTACTTC. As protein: CASSLDGLAGTYEQYF.

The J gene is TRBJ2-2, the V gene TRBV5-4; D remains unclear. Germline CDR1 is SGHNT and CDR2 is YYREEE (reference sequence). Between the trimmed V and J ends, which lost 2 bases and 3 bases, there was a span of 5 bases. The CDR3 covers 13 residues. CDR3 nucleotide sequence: TGTGCCAGCAGCTTCTCTCACACCGGGGAGCTGTTTTTT. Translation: CASSFSHTGELFF.

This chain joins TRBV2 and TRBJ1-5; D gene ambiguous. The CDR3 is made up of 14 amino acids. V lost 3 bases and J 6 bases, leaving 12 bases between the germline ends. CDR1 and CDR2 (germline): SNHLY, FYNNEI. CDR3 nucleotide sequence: TGTGCCAGCAGTGACGGCCGGAGGACTCAGCCCCAGCATTTT. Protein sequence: CASSDGRRTQPQHF.

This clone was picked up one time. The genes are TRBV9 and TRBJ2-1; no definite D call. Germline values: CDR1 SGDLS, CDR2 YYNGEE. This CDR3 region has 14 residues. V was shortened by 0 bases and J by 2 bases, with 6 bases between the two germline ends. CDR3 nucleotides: TGTGCCAGCAGCGTAGAAGCCACCTACAATGAGCAGTTCTTC. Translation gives CASSVEATYNEQFF. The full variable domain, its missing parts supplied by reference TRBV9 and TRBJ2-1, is DSGVTQTPKHLITATGQRVTLRCSPRSGDLSVYWYQQSLDQGLQFLIQYYNGEERAKGNILERFSAQQFPDLHSELNLSSLELGDSALYFCASSVEATYNEQFFGPGTRLTVL.

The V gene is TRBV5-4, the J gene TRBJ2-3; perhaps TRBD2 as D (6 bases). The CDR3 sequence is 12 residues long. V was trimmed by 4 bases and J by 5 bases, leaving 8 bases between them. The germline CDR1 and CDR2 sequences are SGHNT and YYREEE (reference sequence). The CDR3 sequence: CASSGGLDTQYF. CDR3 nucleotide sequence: TGTGCCAGCAGCGGGGGACTAGATACGCAGTATTTT.

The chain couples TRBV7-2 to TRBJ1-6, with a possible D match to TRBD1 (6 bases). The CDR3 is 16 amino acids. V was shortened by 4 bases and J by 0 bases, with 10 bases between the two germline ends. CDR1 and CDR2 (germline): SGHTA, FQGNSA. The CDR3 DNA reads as TGTGCCAGCAGCTGGGACACGAGCTCCTATAATTCACCCCTCCACTTT. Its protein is CASSWDTSSYNSPLHF.

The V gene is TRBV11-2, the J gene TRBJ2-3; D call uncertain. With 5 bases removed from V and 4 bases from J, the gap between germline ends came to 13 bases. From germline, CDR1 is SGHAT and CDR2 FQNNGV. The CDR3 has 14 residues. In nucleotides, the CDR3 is TGTGCCAGCAGCCCCCGAGGAGCAGCAGATACGCAGTATTTT. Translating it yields CASSPRGAADTQYF.

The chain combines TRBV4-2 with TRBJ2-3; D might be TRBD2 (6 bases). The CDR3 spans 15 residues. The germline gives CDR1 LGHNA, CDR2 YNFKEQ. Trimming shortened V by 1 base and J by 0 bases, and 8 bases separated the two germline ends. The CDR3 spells CASSQARGSTDTQYF. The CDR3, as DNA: TGTGCCAGCAGCCAAGCACGGGGGAGCACAGATACGCAGTATTTT.

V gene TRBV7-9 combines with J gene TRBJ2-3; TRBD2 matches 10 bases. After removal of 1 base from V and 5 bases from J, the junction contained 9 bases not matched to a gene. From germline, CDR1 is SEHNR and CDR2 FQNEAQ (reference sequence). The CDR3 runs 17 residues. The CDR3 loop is CASSLESAAGGRDTQYF. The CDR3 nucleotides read TGTGCCAGCAGCTTAGAGTCCGCAGCGGGGGGGAGAGATACGCAGTATTTT.

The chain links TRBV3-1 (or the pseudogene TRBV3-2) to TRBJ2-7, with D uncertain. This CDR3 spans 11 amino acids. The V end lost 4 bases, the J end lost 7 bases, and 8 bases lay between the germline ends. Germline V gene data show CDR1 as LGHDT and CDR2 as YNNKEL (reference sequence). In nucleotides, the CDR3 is TGTGCCAGCAGCCCCGGCCGGGAGCAGTACTTC. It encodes CASSPGREQYF.

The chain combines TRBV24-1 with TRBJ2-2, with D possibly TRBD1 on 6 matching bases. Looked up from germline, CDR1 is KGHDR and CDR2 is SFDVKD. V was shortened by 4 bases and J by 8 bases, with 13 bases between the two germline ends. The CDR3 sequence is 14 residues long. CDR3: CATSEDSSPGELFF. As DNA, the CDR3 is TGTGCCACCAGTGAGGACAGCTCCCCTGGGGAGCTGTTTTTT.

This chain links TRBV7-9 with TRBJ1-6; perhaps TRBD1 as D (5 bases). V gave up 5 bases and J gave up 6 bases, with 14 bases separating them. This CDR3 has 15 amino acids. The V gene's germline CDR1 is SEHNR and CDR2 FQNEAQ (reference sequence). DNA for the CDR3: TGTGCCAGCAGCCCTCCAGGGTCCGTTAATTCACCCCTCCACTTT. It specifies CASSPPGSVNSPLHF.

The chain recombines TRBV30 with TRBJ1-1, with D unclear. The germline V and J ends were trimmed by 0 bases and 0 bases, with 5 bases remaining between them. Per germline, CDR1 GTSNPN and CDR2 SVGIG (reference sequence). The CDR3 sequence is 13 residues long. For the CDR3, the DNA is TGTGCCTGGAGTGTTCAGTTGAACACTGAAGCTTTCTTT. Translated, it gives CAWSVQLNTEAFF.

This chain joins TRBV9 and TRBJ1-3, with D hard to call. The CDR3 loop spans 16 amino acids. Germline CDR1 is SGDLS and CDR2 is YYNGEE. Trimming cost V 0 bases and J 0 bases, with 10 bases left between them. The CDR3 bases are TGTGCCAGCAGCGTAGGGGCGACAAACTCTGGAAACACCATATATTTT. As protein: CASSVGATNSGNTIYF.

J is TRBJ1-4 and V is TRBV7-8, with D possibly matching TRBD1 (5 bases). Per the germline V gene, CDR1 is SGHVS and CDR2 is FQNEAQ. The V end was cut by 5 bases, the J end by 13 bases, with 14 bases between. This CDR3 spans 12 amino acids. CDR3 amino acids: CASSRGEGTLFF. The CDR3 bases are TGTGCCAGCAGCCGAGGGGAGGGGACACTGTTTTTT.

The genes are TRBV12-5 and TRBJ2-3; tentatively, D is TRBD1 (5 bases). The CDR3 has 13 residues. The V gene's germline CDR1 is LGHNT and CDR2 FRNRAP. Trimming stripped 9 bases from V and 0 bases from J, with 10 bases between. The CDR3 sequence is CASSTASTDTQYF. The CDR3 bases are TGTGCTAGCTCGACAGCTAGCACAGATACGCAGTATTTT.

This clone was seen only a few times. DNA of the CDR3: TGTGCCAGCAGCCAAATCGCCGGACAGGGCCGTGAAGCTTTCTTT. This encodes CASSQIAGQGREAFF. The genes are TRBV5-5 and TRBJ1-1, with 8 bases lining up with TRBD1. Germline CDR1 SGHKS, CDR2 YYEKEE (reference sequence). V lost 4 bases, J lost 7 bases, and 12 bases stayed unmatched. The CDR3 spans 15 residues.

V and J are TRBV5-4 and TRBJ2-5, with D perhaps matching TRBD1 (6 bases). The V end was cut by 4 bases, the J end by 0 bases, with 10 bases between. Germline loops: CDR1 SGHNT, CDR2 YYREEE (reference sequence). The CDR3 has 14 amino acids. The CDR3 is CASSRGQYQETQYF. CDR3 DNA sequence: TGTGCCAGCAGCCGAGGACAGTACCAAGAGACCCAGTACTTC.